The 6 T cell receptor beta chains listed next were all sequenced from one sample in a study of blood T cells in healthy people across ages. A J-beta primer mix and a sample-barcoded 5' primer were used in a second PCR of about 7 to 12 cycles. TCRdb independently ran MiXCR on the 5' RACE reads; one entry per CDR3 protein. The repertoire consists of approximately 690,000 distinct CDR3 sequences, with around two fifths occurring once and the leading ten covering around 30%. The specimen was blood. The receptor source for this set is a man older than 75 in good health.

This clonotype was seen many times. This chain uses TRBV29-1 with TRBJ2-7; tentative D call: TRBD2 (5 bases). The V end was cut by 3 bases, the J end by 7 bases, with 16 bases between. From germline, CDR1 is SQVTM and CDR2 ANQGSEA. The length of the CDR3 is 13 residues. The CDR3 nucleotides are TGCAGCGTTGACCCAACCGCTCGCGGGGAGCAGTACTTC. This gives the protein CSVDPTARGEQYF.

The gene calls are TRBV14 and TRBJ1-2; D uncertain. Looked up from germline, CDR1 is SGHDN and CDR2 is FVKESK. This CDR3 comprises 14 residues. Trimming took 4 bases from V and 4 from J, leaving 13 bases between them. The CDR3 DNA reads as TGTGCCAGCAGCCCCCGACGCCGTTTCTATGGCTACACCTTC. This codes for CASSPRRRFYGYTF. Full variable domain (outside the CDR3, taken from reference TRBV14 and TRBJ1-2): EAGVTQFPSHSVIEKGQTVTLRCDPISGHDNLYWYRRVMGKEIKFLLHFVKESKQDESGMPNNRFLAERTGGTYSTLKVQPAELEDSGVYFCASSPRRRFYGYTFGSGTRLTVV.

There are a few counts of this clonotype. The chain joins TRBV20-1 to TRBJ2-5; D is possibly TRBD2 (6 bases). The length of the CDR3 is 14 residues. V was clipped by 3 bases and J by 2 bases, with 13 bases between them. The germline V gene has CDR1 DFQATT and CDR2 SNEGSKA (reference sequence). DNA of the CDR3: TGCAGTGCTAGCGGGAGTGGAGGTCAAGAGACCCAGTACTTC. Its translation: CSASGSGGQETQYF.

This clonotype was recorded only once. The J gene is TRBJ2-5, the V gene TRBV7-2; D possibly uses TRBD1 or TRBD2 (6 bases each). V gave up 1 base and J gave up 11 bases, with 23 bases separating them. This CDR3 contains 16 residues. Germline values: CDR1 SGHTA, CDR2 FQGNSA. Written as DNA, the CDR3 is TGTGCCAGCAGCTTAGAAGTGGGGGGCCGAGAGAATGAGCAGTACTTC. Translating gives CASSLEVGGRENEQYF.

The chain carries TRBV30 and TRBJ2-7, with D unclear. The CDR3 sequence is 13 residues long. Germline assignment: CDR1 GTSNPN and CDR2 SVGIG (reference sequence). V gave up 1 base and J gave up 0 bases, with 7 bases separating them. The CDR3 DNA sequence: TGTGCCTGGAGTGGTTTCGGCTCCTACGAGCAGTACTTC. It is translated as CAWSGFGSYEQYF.

The rearrangement links TRBV5-1 to TRBJ2-1, with D possibly being TRBD1 or TRBD2 (6 bases each). CDR3 length: 14 amino acids. CDR1 is SGHRS and CDR2 is YFSETQ in the germline V gene. Trimming removed 6 bases from V and 1 base from J, with 11 bases in between. This chain's CDR3 is CASTEGGSYNEQFF. Here the CDR3 DNA reads TGCGCCAGCACCGAAGGGGGGTCCTACAATGAGCAGTTCTTC. Looking up the rest from reference TRBV5-1 and TRBJ2-1 gives the full variable domain: KAGVTQTPRYLIKTRGQQVTLSCSPISGHRSVSWYQQTPGQGLQFLFEYFSETQRNKGNFPGRFSGRQFSNSRSEMNVSTLELGDSALYLCASTEGGSYNEQFFGPGTRLTVL.